This entry is about one T cell receptor beta chain. Which antigen it targets is not known. Each CD8+ T cell subset was flow-sorted in triplicate, with fewer than 350,000 cells per subset placed directly into RLT lysis buffer. To exclude memory contaminants, naive CD8+ T cells were stringently defined as CD45RO-CCR7+CD27+CD95-. Using standard density gradient centrifugation, peripheral blood mononuclear cells were isolated from buffy coats. A FACSAria III was used to flow-sort naive CD8+ T cells into CXCR3-negative and CXCR3-positive populations. Total RNA was extracted from sorted cells with an RNeasy Mini Kit. The sequencing machine was a NextSeq 550. The Human TCR Profiling Kit (MiLaboratory) was used to make UMI-labeled 5' RACE TRB cDNA libraries. cDNA synthesis used the entire amount of extracted RNA, and PCR amplification then used the entire amount of cDNA produced. Libraries were prepared in parallel using an identical number of PCR cycles. Under the source paper's analysis protocol: With a requirement of at least two reads per UMI, MIGEC and MiXCR extracted about 52,000 +/- 9,100 unique UMI-labeled TRB cDNA molecules per library. On average, each library contained approximately 40,000 +/- 10,000 functional in-frame TRB CDR3 nucleotide clonotypes without stop codons. Diversity metrics, including normalized Shannon-Wiener and Chao1, were computed in VDJtools after downsampling to 5000 UMI-labeled TRB molecules per sample. VDJtools was used to calculate clonotype-size-weighted physicochemical properties of the central five CDR3 residues, namely interaction energy, strength, volume and Kidera factor 4. TCRdb reprocessed the reads, reporting each CDR3 protein sequence once and no DNA. The V and J calls here are based on TCRdb, not the publication. The sample has about 120,000 distinct CDR3 sequences on record. About 0.48% of the sample goes to the ten largest clones.

This sample is drawn from a study of CXCR3-negative and CXCR3-positive naive CD8 T cells (dated by TCRdb to the late 2010s). As for the study more broadly: In total, some 130 million TRB reads were obtained, corresponding to roughly 1.5 +/- 0.3 million reads per library. Diversity and physicochemical repertoire analyses covered eleven to twelve donors pooled from two independent experiments. For the TRBV-TRBJ cluster analysis, the naive subsets came from roughly 5 donors, while the memory cells came from 3 donors.

Findings and caveats that apply to the study as a whole: Within the same donor, TRBV-TRBJ usage looked similar between naive CXCR3-negative and CXCR3-positive cells, but memory cells had distinct patterns. Comparably high repertoire diversity was found in both naive subsets, whereas much lower repertoire diversity was found in memory CD8+ T cells. Compared with CXCR3-negative naive cells, CXCR3-positive naive cells had TRB CDR3s with higher hydrophobicity (lower Kidera factor 4), lower energy, and higher strength and volume indices. Freshly isolated PBMCs were used for most assays because CXCR3 expression went down partially after cryopreservation. Surface CD5, linked to self-reactivity in mice, was comparable between naive subsets; TCR interaction strength was therefore also inferred from TRB CDR3 physicochemical properties.

The CDR3 starts with the cysteine, ends with the phenylalanine, and has 17 residues. Only the protein sequence is given. Looking up the germline V gene yields CDR1 MDHEN and CDR2 SYDVKM. This sequence originates from a human donor in good health. Some clones in this sample may be carry-over from other donors' samples. Sequenced material: naive CXCR3- CD8+ T cells from blood. The intended sense of this specimen's cell subset or site label: CD45RO-CCR7+CD27+CD95- naive CD8+ T cells lacking CXCR3 (TNR3-). This chain is built from TRBV28 and TRBJ2-3; as DNA is missing, the TRBD2 call by TCRdb cannot be tested. The CDR3 reads CASSFPRVARVSDTQYF.